A single sample is the source of the 6 T cell receptor beta chains below, sequenced in a study of CD8 T cells in Susac syndrome. The authors reverse transcribed 0.5 to 1 ug RNA with random hexamers. One entry per CDR3 protein, called by TCRdb with MiXCR from the immunoSEQ multiplex PCR reads. The sample includes about 400,000 distinct CDR3 sequences, approximately 85% of them seen just once. The material sequenced was CD8+ T cells from PBMCs. These TCRs come from a human donor with multiple sclerosis.

The chain joins TRBV11-3 to TRBJ2-3; no firm D call. V lost 8 bases to trimming and J lost 6 bases, with 15 bases between them. The CDR3 runs to 13 residues. Germline CDR1 reads SGHNT; CDR2 reads YENEEA. The CDR3 is CASSVFDQDTQYF. CDR3 DNA sequence: TGTGCCAGCTCCGTGTTCGACCAGGATACGCAGTATTTT.

The chain joins TRBV7-9 to TRBJ1-1; D is unresolved. The CDR3 loop spans 14 amino acids. Germline CDR1 reads SEHNR; CDR2 reads FQNEAQ (reference sequence). Trimming took off 4 bases at V and 2 bases at J, with 11 bases between the two ends. The CDR3 protein is CASSSDSLNTEAFF. As DNA, the CDR3 is TGTGCCAGCAGCTCCGACTCACTCAACACTGAAGCTTTCTTT.

V is TRBV30 and J is TRBJ2-1; D not certain. CDR3 size: 17 residues. Germline V gene data show CDR1 as GTSNPN and CDR2 as SVGIG (reference sequence). V gave up 0 bases and J gave up 2 bases, with 17 bases separating them. CDR3 protein: CAWSVKRAGRPYNEQFF. DNA of the CDR3: TGTGCCTGGAGTGTTAAACGTGCAGGACGCCCCTACAATGAGCAGTTCTTC.

V usage is TRBV15 and J usage is TRBJ2-7; D is unclear. The germline V gene encodes CDR1 LNHNV and CDR2 YYDKDF (reference sequence). The CDR3 consists of 14 residues. V lost 5 bases to trimming and J lost 7 bases, with 18 bases between them. In DNA, the CDR3 is TGTGCCACCAGCCCTGACGGTGGATTGCGGGAGCAGTACTTC. Translating gives CATSPDGGLREQYF.

V and J are TRBV18 and TRBJ2-6; 7 bases are a match to TRBD1. This CDR3 comprises 19 residues. J was trimmed by 0 bases and V by 5 bases; bases with no gene match: 13. Germline-derived CDR1 and CDR2 are KGHSH and LQKENI. The CDR3 DNA reads TGTGCCAGCTCAGCGGTGACAGGGAAAATAGGCTCTGGGGCCAACGTCCTGACTTTC. It is translated as CASSAVTGKIGSGANVLTF.

V and J are TRBV5-6 and TRBJ1-2; D call uncertain. Trimming removed 3 bases at V and 7 bases at J, with 13 bases between. CDR1 is SGHDT and CDR2 is YYEEEE in the germline V gene. The CDR3 consists of 13 residues. The CDR3 region is CASSSLTHPGYTF. CDR3 nucleotide sequence: TGTGCCAGCAGCTCCCTAACCCATCCTGGCTACACCTTC.